The present T cell receptor (beta chain) was sequenced within a study of blood T cells in healthy people across ages (dated by TCRdb to between 2014 and 2016). At the level of the whole study: In model experiments, roughly one uniquely barcoded TCR beta cDNA molecule per two T cells was captured by template switching. The donors were divided into four age groups: young (average approximately 16 years), middle-aged (approximately 39), aged (roughly 60) and long-lived (around 80). The study measured age-related changes in TCR beta repertoire diversity using deep sequencing normalized with unique cDNA molecular identifiers. To avoid experimental bias, donors of different ages were distributed randomly across sequencing lanes. Two additional independent replicas of 1 million unique cDNA reads from the same blood draw were analyzed for two donors (one aged 18 to 29 and one aged 80 or older). Results and caveats for the whole study, not just this receptor: Compared with the aged group, the long-lived group had more naive CD4+ T cells, fewer expanded clones and increased TCR diversity, suggesting age selection. As age increased, observed TCR beta diversity per million T cells dropped in a roughly linear way, and a significant reduction was already evident by age roughly 36. Donor CMV infection status was unknown, potentially confounding age-related changes in expanded clonotypes. Estimates of total diversity from one million sequenced T cells were regarded as lower bounds and underestimates. Because profiling used bulk unsorted PBMCs, naive and antigen-experienced compartments could not be compared conclusively. The percentage of naive T cells measured by flow cytometry correlated strongly with observed TCR beta diversity.

Systemically healthy Caucasian individuals from Russia, 35 to 40 in total and aged about 6 to 95 years, were included as donors. Each donor gave approximately 10 milliliters of peripheral blood, collected into EDTA-treated Vacutainer tubes. Ficoll-Paque density-gradient centrifugation was used to isolate PBMCs, with at least 6.5 million per sample. Trizol reagent was used to extract total RNA from the PBMCs, yielding at least 5.5 micrograms per sample. Naive CD45RAhigh/CD27high T cell percentages were measured by flow cytometry on a PBMC aliquot from every donor. Library generation was performed with 5' RACE. TCRdb lists the instrument as Illumina HiSeq 2500. A second PCR of about 6 to 11 cycles was performed with a sample-barcoded 5' primer and a J-beta primer mix. Each TCR beta cDNA molecule received a unique molecular identifier from a template-switch 5' adaptor carrying 12 random nucleotides. Each sample yielded at least 2.5 million CDR3-containing paired-end reads. The Mint cDNA synthesis kit, primed by a TRBC-specific oligonucleotide, was used to synthesize first-strand cDNA from all RNA. Following uracil-DNA glycosylase treatment, a first 18-cycle PCR with universal primers M1SS and BC2_uni_R was performed on all cDNA. From the authors' description of their analysis: Normalization of each sample was performed by random selection of 1 million high-quality reads, each carrying a distinct molecular identifier. Reads with shared molecular identifiers were discarded instead of being binned into consensus sequences. MiTCR, set to a Q25 quality threshold and the strictest error-elimination algorithm, was used for CDR3 identification, clonotype clustering and error correction. A nonparametric unseen species model with Euler transformation was used to estimate lower-bound total TCR beta diversity. The raw public data were reprocessed by TCRdb itself: fastp quality trimming at Q25, MiXCR clonotype calling, in-frame beta chains only. Duplicate CDR3 protein sequences are folded into a single record with the most common DNA and genes. The V and J calls and clone size are TCRdb's, not the authors'. The sample records around 800,000 distinct CDR3 sequences, 40% to 50% of which are singletons. The top ten clones comprise about a fifth of the sample.

For this chain, trimming is 0 bases at the V end and 11 bases at the J end, and the number of junction bases without a gene match is 15. CDR1 and CDR2 (SGHAT, FQNNGV) derive from the germline V gene. Spanning cysteine to phenylalanine, the CDR3 consists of 16 amino acids. Of the read, only the CDR3 DNA is kept; its 48 bases are in frame from base 1. On this clonotype itself: The antigen this receptor binds is unknown. Base qualities are not provided; no much larger clone lies one nucleotide away.

The sequenced material came from blood. This clonotype was obtained from a man between 60 and 75 years old in good health. The rearranged segments are TRBV11-2 and TRBJ2-5, with 7 bases in between that match TRBD2. The encoded CDR3 is CASSLETSLLRNEQYF. The sequenced DNA: TGTGCCAGCAGCTTAGAGACTAGCCTTCTCCGCAATGAGCAGTACTTC.